This is a list of T cell receptor beta chains from one sample in a study of blood T cells in healthy people across ages. MiXCR was run by TCRdb on the 5' RACE reads, yielding one entry per CDR3 protein. The sample lists roughly 1,800,000 distinct CDR3 sequences; roughly 50% were seen once. Material for sequencing was blood. All receptors come from a middle-aged woman in good health. CDR3s include the opening cysteine and the closing phenylalanine or tryptophan. The D gene is left open where the match is weak. Size is omitted from some rows. Given values are once, few, many or a class for expanded clones.

CDR3 length	V gene	clone size	D gene	J gene	CDR3 protein	CDR3 DNA
14	TRBV4-3	few	.	TRBJ2-5	CASSQGVGFTTQYF	TGCGCCAGCAGCCAAGGAGTAGGTTTTACGACCCAGTACTTC
20	TRBV4-1	.	TRBD1	TRBJ1-6	CASSQEFGRDRANYNSPLHF	TGCGCCAGCAGCCAAGAATTCGGGAGGGACAGGGCCAACTATAATTCACCCCTCCACTTT
14	TRBV7-2	.	.	TRBJ1-5	CASSVFGASQPQHF	TGTGCCAGCAGCGTCTTTGGGGCGAGTCAGCCCCAGCATTTT
12	TRBV6-5	.	.	TRBJ2-5	CASREAQETQCF	TGTGCCAGCAGGGAGGCCCAAGAGACCCAGTGCTTC
13	TRBV24-1	few	TRBD1	TRBJ2-1	CATRNYRGNEQFF	TGTGCCACCAGAAATTACAGGGGCAATGAGCAGTTCTTC
13	TRBV6-2/TRBV6-3	.	.	TRBJ2-1	CASSYLAYNEQFF	TGTGCCAGCAGTTATCTAGCGTACAATGAGCAGTTCTTC
14	TRBV20-1	.	TRBD1	TRBJ2-4	CSARGPGTGPLQYF	TGCAGTGCTAGGGGCCCCGGGACAGGTCCCCTTCAGTACTTC
14	TRBV29-1	.	.	TRBJ2-4	CSVTTGTATDIQYF	TGCAGCGTTACCACCGGGACGGCAACGGACATTCAGTACTTC
12	TRBV7-2	.	.	TRBJ2-7	CASSLENSKQYF	TGTGCCAGCAGCTTGGAGAACAGCAAGCAGTACTTC
14	TRBV6-1	.	.	TRBJ2-5	CASSRRAEQETQYF	TGTGCCAGCAGCCGACGAGCGGAACAAGAGACCCAGTACTTC
15	TRBV6-2/TRBV6-3	.	TRBD1	TRBJ1-1	CASTRNRGDGTEAFF	TGTGCCAGCACCCGTAACAGGGGGGACGGCACTGAAGCTTTCTTT
13	TRBV20-1	.	.	TRBJ1-1	CSAGMDGNTEAFF	TGCAGTGCTGGAATGGACGGGAACACTGAAGCTTTCTTT
18	TRBV24-1	few	TRBD2	TRBJ2-1	CATSDAPNLLAGDNEQFF	TGTGCCACCAGTGATGCCCCCAACCTACTAGCGGGGGACAATGAGCAGTTCTTC
16	TRBV4-3	.	TRBD2	TRBJ2-5	CASSQGSSGGKETQYF	TGCGCCAGCAGCCAAGGGTCTAGCGGGGGGAAAGAGACCCAGTACTTC
14	TRBV6-2/TRBV6-3	.	.	TRBJ1-6	CASSYTRPNSPLHF	TGTGCCAGCAGTTACACACGTCCGAATTCACCCCTCCACTTT
18	TRBV6-5	.	TRBD2	TRBJ2-1	CASSSRLAGGPSYNEQFF	TGTGCCAGCAGTTCCCGACTAGCGGGGGGGCCCTCCTACAATGAGCAGTTCTTC
15	TRBV4-3	.	.	TRBJ2-5	CASSQVKVPGETQYF	TGCGCCAGCAGCCAAGTTAAGGTCCCAGGGGAGACCCAGTACTTC
16	TRBV6-6	.	TRBD1	TRBJ1-1	CASSNRDRGSNTEAFF	TGTGCCAGCAGTAACCGGGACAGGGGTAGTAACACTGAAGCTTTCTTT
15	TRBV4-1	.	.	TRBJ1-3	CASSQVQLSGNTIYF	TGCGCCAGCAGCCAGGTACAGCTATCTGGAAACACCATATATTTT
14	TRBV29-1	few	TRBD1	TRBJ1-1	CSVPGGTANTEAFF	TGCAGCGTTCCTGGCGGGACAGCGAACACTGAAGCTTTCTTT
14	TRBV7-2	.	.	TRBJ1-1	CASSLYREDTEAFF	TGTGCCAGCAGCCTCTACAGGGAGGACACTGAAGCTTTCTTT
14	TRBV20-1	.	.	TRBJ2-1	CSASRGLNGNEQFF	TGCAGTGCTAGTAGAGGCCTCAACGGGAATGAGCAGTTCTTC